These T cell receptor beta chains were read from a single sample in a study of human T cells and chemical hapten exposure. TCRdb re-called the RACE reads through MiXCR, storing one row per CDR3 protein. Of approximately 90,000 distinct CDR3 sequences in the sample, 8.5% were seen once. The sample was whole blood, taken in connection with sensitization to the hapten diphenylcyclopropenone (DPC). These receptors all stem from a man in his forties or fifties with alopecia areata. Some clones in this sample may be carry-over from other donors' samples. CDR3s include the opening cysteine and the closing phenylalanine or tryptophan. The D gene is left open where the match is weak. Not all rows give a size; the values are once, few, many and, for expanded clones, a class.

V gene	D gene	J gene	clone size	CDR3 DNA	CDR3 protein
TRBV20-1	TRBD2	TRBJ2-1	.	TGCAGTGCTCCTGGGACTAGCAGCCCCTACGAGCAGTTCTTC	CSAPGTSSPYEQFF
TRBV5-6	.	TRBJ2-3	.	TGTGCCAGCAGCTTATTACCCGGTACGGGGACAGATACGCAGTATTTT	CASSLLPGTGTDTQYF
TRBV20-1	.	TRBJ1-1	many	TGCAGTGCTAGAGATAGAACCAGCCCCAAGAACACTGAAGCTTTCTTT	CSARDRTSPKNTEAFF
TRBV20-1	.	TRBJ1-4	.	TGCAGTGCTAGCAGGTTCGAGGGCCTTAATGAAAAACTGTTTTTT	CSASRFEGLNEKLFF
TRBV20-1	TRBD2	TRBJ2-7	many	TGCAGTGCCTCCGGACTAGCGGGCTTCTCCTACGAGCAGTACTTC	CSASGLAGFSYEQYF
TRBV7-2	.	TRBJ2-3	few	TGTGCCAGCAGCTTAAGTCGGGGCAGCACAGATACGCAGTATTTT	CASSLSRGSTDTQYF
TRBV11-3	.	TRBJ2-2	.	TGTGCCAGCAGCAGCCGGGAGCGTCCGAACACCGGGGAGCTGTTTTTT	CASSSRERPNTGELFF
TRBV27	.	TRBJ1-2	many	TGTGCCAGCAGTTTTTTGGCGGGAATATTTGGTGGCTACACCTTC	CASSFLAGIFGGYTF
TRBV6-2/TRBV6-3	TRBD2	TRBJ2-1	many	TGTGCCAGCGGGGGACTAGCGGACAATGAGCAGTTCTTC	CASGGLADNEQFF
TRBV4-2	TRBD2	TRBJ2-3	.	TGTGCCAGCAGCCAAGCTAGCGGGTTCACAGATACGCAGTATTTT	CASSQASGFTDTQYF
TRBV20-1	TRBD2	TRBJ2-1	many	TGCAGTGCTAGACCTATACTAGCGCTCTCCTACAATGAGCAGTTCTTC	CSARPILALSYNEQFF
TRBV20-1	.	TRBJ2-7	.	TGCAGTGCTGGGGGGGGGACACAGTCCTACGAGCAGTACTTC	CSAGGGTQSYEQYF
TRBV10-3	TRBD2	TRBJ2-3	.	TGTGCCATCAGCAGACTAGCGGTGACAGATACGCAGTATTTT	CAISRLAVTDTQYF
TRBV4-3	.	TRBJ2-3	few	TGCGCCAGCAGCCAAGATTCTGGCTACGAGGTTTCGCAGTATTTT	CASSQDSGYEVSQYF
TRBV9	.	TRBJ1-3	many	TGTGCCAGCAGCGTAGGAGATCTCTCTGGAAACACCATATATTTT	CASSVGDLSGNTIYF
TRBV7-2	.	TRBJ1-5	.	TGTGACAGCAGCTTAGCGCAGGGCCAGCCCCAGCATTTT	CDSSLAQGQPQHF
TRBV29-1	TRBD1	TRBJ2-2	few	TGCAGCGGGGGACAGGGGGCCGGGGAGCTGTTTTTT	CSGGQGAGELFF
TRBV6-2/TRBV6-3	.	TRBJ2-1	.	TGTGCCAGCAGTTATGCTTTGACCCCGGGAGTTCTATACAATGAGCAGTTCTTC	CASSYALTPGVLYNEQFF
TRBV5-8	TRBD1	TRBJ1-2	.	TGTGCCAGCAGCCGGGACAGCTCCTATGGCTACACCTTC	CASSRDSSYGYTF
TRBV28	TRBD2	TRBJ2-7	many	TGCGCGAGTGGAACAGGTGGGGCTAGCGGCCGCTACGAGCAGTACTTC	CASGTGGASGRYEQYF
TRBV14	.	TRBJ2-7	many	TGTGCCAGCAGCGGCGGGTCTATAGAGGGTTCCTACGAGCAGTACTTC	CASSGGSIEGSYEQYF
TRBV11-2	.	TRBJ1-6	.	TGTGCCAGCGGGACATTCGATAATTCACCCCTCCACTTT	CASGTFDNSPLHF
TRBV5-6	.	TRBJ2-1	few	TGTGCCAGCAGCTTGGGGCCAGTACACAATGAGCAGTTCTTC	CASSLGPVHNEQFF
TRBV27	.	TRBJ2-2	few	TGTGCCAGCAGTTTAAGTTTCGGGCGCAGCAGGACCGGGGAGCTGTTTTTT	CASSLSFGRSRTGELFF
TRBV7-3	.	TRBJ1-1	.	TGTGCCAGCAGCCGCGGACAGCACACTGAAGCTTTCTTT	CASSRGQHTEAFF
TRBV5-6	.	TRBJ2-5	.	TGTGCCAGCAGCTTCCGAGAGACCCAGTACTTC	CASSFRETQYF
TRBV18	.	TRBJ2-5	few	TGTGCCAGCTCACGCGGGACAGAGCTACCCCTCGGGGAGACCCAGTACTTC	CASSRGTELPLGETQYF
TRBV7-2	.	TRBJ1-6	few	TGTGCCAGCAGGACGGGGGCAGTCGGAAATTCACCCCTCCACTTT	CASRTGAVGNSPLHF
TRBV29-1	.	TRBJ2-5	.	TGCAGCGTTGAAGAGTGGGGTAGGGACGAGACCCAGTACTTC	CSVEEWGRDETQYF
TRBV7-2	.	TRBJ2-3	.	TGTGCCAGCAGCTCCCCCGTTGGGGCGCCGGCTACGCAGTATTTT	CASSSPVGAPATQYF
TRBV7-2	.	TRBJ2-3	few	TGTGCCCAGGCCACAGATACGCAGTATTTT	CAQATDTQYF